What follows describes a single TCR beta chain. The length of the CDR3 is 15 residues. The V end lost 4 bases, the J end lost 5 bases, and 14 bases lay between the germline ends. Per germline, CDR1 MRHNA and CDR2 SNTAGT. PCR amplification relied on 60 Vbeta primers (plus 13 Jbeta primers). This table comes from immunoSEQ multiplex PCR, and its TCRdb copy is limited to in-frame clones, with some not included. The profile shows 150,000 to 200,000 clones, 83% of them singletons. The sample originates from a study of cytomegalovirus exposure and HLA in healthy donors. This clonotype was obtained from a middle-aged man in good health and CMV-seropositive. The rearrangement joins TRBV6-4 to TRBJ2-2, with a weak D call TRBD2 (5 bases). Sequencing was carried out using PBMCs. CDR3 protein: CASSALAAGTGELFF. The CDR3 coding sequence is TGTGCCAGCAGTGCCCTCGCTGCGGGTACCGGGGAGCTGTTTTTT.